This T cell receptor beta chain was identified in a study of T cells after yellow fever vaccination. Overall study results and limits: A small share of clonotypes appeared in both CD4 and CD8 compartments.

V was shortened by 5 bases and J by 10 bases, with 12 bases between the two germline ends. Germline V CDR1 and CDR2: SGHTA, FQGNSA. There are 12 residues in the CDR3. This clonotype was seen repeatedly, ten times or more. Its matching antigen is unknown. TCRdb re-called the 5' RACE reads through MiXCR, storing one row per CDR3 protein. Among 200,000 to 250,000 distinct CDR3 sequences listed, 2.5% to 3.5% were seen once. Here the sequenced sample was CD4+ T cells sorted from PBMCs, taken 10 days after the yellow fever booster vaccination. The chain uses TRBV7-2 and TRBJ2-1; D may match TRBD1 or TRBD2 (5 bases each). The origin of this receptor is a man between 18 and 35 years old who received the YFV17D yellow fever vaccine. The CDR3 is CASSPREGEQFF. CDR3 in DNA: TGTGCCAGCAGCCCACGAGAGGGGGAGCAGTTCTTC.